This TCR beta chain emerged from a study of T-cell memory formation after mild COVID-19. Findings and caveats of the study: The study detected some responding clones in pre-infection memory, suggesting cross-reactive memory joined.

TCRdb ran MiXCR on the 5' RACE reads and lists one entry per CDR3 protein. The data show about 440,000 distinct CDR3 sequences, over 15% seen once. V was pared by 6 bases and J by 0 bases, with 14 bases between. The CDR3 consists of 15 residues. In this sample, this clonotype turned up a few times. Its specificity is unknown. This receptor was identified in an adult woman who had mild COVID-19 (a few samples of this study predate the infection). Cell type and time point are not known. Sample: PBMCs or a T cell subset sorted from them (not recorded which). V gene TRBV12-3 or TRBV12-4 combines with J gene TRBJ1-1, with D tentatively TRBD1 (5 bases). CDR3 nucleotides: TGTGCCAGCAGCCGAGACGACAGCTTGAACACTGAAGCTTTCTTT. Translating it yields CASSRDDSLNTEAFF.